These T cell receptor beta chains were read from a single sample in a study of monozygotic twins with inflammatory bowel disease. TCRdb reprocessed the 5' RACE reads and keeps a single row for each CDR3 protein, giving no DNA. The sample has 300,000 to 450,000 distinct CDR3 sequences; the top ten hold 2.6%. The sequencing sample was made of blood. These receptors were taken from a human donor with ulcerative colitis or Crohn's disease, or a healthy co-twin of an affected twin (not recorded which). Both conserved end residues are part of each CDR3.

TRBV28	TRBJ2-1	CASSSPRASAGFNEQFF
TRBV10-3	TRBJ1-2	CAISDRGGYGYTF
TRBV20-1	TRBJ1-4	CSVPPEMGEKLFF
TRBV5-1	TRBJ2-5	CASSFNRQGVPKNQETQYF
TRBV5-1	TRBJ2-1	CASSDGQSGNVNEQFF
TRBV20-1	TRBJ2-1	CSAPDGLSYNEQFF
TRBV3-1	TRBJ2-4	CASSQDTDRLAKNIQYF
TRBV4-2	TRBJ1-2	CASSQVGQGWGGYTF
TRBV19	TRBJ2-3	CASSIVQGYSNTQYF
TRBV7-3	TRBJ1-1	CASSVTGTANTEAFF
TRBV6-1	TRBJ2-1	CASRRGIAETYNEQFF
TRBV5-1	TRBJ2-7	CASSLDMAGAPYEQYF
TRBV12-3/TRBV12-4	TRBJ2-1	CASSFEEPRTNEQFF
TRBV10-3	TRBJ1-6	CAISRTGGDNSPLHF
TRBV6-2/TRBV6-3	TRBJ2-1	CASSLLRNNEQFF
TRBV7-2	TRBJ1-2	CASSSMGGHRAYGYTF
TRBV12-3/TRBV12-4	TRBJ2-1	CASSLRLAGSYNEQFF
TRBV12-3/TRBV12-4	TRBJ1-1	CASTPNRGENTEAFF
TRBV29-1	TRBJ2-6	CSVGLTGRSGANVLTF
TRBV7-3	TRBJ2-6	CASSSQLSGANVLTF
TRBV7-6	TRBJ2-7	CASSPERDGGYEQYF
TRBV28	TRBJ2-2	CASSPWGGELFF
TRBV28	TRBJ2-7	CASSLEGSPYEQYF
TRBV19	TRBJ1-5	CASSYQGGNQPQHF
TRBV19	TRBJ2-7	CASSIDEGNYEQYF
TRBV5-6	TRBJ2-1	CASSPTGALRNYNEQFF
TRBV4-1	TRBJ2-3	CASSQPLASGSTDTQYF
TRBV19	TRBJ2-1	CASSISPGGNSYNEQFF
TRBV19	TRBJ1-5	CASRHQGDQPQHF
TRBV6-1	TRBJ2-7	CASSLRGGAAYEQYF
TRBV3-1	TRBJ2-7	CASSPGTHPSYEQYF
TRBV29-1	TRBJ2-5	CSLQRGNQETQYF
TRBV18	TRBJ1-6	CASSPPDLAANSPLHF
TRBV9	TRBJ2-1	CASSEYGNEQFF
TRBV25-1	TRBJ2-7	CASSRTGGGAPLTYEQYF
TRBV5-6	TRBJ2-7	CASSLSAGTDSYEQYF
TRBV5-1	TRBJ2-5	CASSLESPGLAGYYF
TRBV7-9	TRBJ2-1	CASAGYGYNEQFF
TRBV9	TRBJ2-2	CASSFRTSGNTGELFF
TRBV5-6	TRBJ2-7	CASSFNLYEQYF
TRBV5-1	TRBJ2-2	CASSFYRGRNTGELFF
TRBV7-2	TRBJ1-2	CASSRQGTNYGYTF
TRBV18	TRBJ2-7	CASSQTGAESSYEQYF
TRBV20-1	TRBJ1-3	CSAVQRSGNTIYF
TRBV12-3/TRBV12-4	TRBJ2-1	CASSLGLAGGFSSYNEQFF
TRBV29-1	TRBJ2-7	CSVDPGQASYEQYF
TRBV18	TRBJ2-5	CASSPIDRGYQETQYF
TRBV27	TRBJ2-7	CATLKGYEQYF
TRBV7-2	TRBJ1-5	CASSSGQHSNQPQHF
TRBV3-1	TRBJ2-5	CASSQDRGLTALQETQYF
TRBV9	TRBJ2-4	CASSVESGGLIAKNIQYF
TRBV12-3/TRBV12-4	TRBJ1-1	CASSDPGTISRTEAFF
TRBV28	TRBJ2-3	CASSLLGSGPRTSDTQYF
TRBV9	TRBJ2-2	CASSVVASGSTGELFF
TRBV4-3	TRBJ1-5	CASSQDPGGNQPQHF